This is a list of T cell receptor beta chains from one sample in a study of response to subunit inactivated influenza vaccine. MiXCR was run by TCRdb on the RT-PCR reads, yielding one entry per CDR3 protein. The repertoire holds about 800,000 distinct CDR3 sequences, less than 25% seen once, with roughly a tenth in the top ten. The sequenced sample was PBMCs from blood, obtained about 5 days after vaccination. Receptors originate from a man aged 50-60 years who received an inactivated influenza vaccine. Each CDR3 is given with its conserved first and last residue. The D gene is left open where the match is weak. Clone sizes are given selectively: once, few, many, or a class where the clone is expanded.

TRBJ1-1,NA,TRBV29-1,NA,CSVASPGTVMNTEAFF,TGCAGCGTTGCCTCTCCGGGGACGGTCATGAACACTGAAGCTTTCTTT
TRBJ2-3,NA,TRBV6-1,few,CASSQGKLEWYLSTDTQYF,TGTGCCAGCAGCCAAGGGAAACTGGAGTGGTATCTAAGCACAGATACGCAGTATTTT
TRBJ1-6,NA,TRBV20-1,NA,CSASWQGERNSPLHF,TGCAGTGCTAGTTGGCAGGGCGAACGTAATTCACCCCTCCACTTT
TRBJ2-7,TRBD2,TRBV7-6,few,CASSPESGGRDEQYF,TGTGCCAGCAGCCCTGAGTCGGGGGGGAGAGATGAGCAGTACTTC
TRBJ1-3,TRBD1,TRBV9,few,CASSKQGAGNTIYF,TGTGCCAGCAGCAAACAGGGGGCTGGAAACACCATATATTTT
TRBJ2-7,NA,TRBV20-1,NA,CSARSGGRYYEQYF,TGCAGTGCTAGATCTGGGGGGCGTTACTACGAGCAGTACTTC
TRBJ1-1,NA,TRBV5-6,few,CASSVVQMNTEAFF,TGTGCCAGCAGCGTCGTTCAGATGAACACTGAAGCTTTCTTT
TRBJ1-1,NA,TRBV7-9,NA,CASSQGIMNTEAFF,TGTGCCAGCAGCCAGGGGATTATGAACACTGAAGCTTTCTTT
TRBJ2-1,TRBD2,TRBV6-1,NA,CASNRGSGRPEQFF,TGTGCCAGCAACCGGGGAAGCGGGAGGCCTGAGCAGTTCTTC
TRBJ2-3,NA,TRBV18,few,CASSPPNVGTDTQYF,TGTGCCAGCTCACCACCGAACGTCGGCACAGATACGCAGTATTTT
TRBJ2-3,TRBD2,TRBV4-3,few,CASSQGGSGGAGDTQYF,TGCGCCAGCAGCCAAGGTGGTAGCGGGGGGGCGGGAGATACGCAGTATTTT
TRBJ2-4,NA,TRBV11-2,NA,CASSSVPVLGFQYF,TGTGCCAGCAGCTCAGTCCCCGTCTTAGGCTTTCAGTACTTC
TRBJ2-6,TRBD1,TRBV6-1,NA,CASTPRQGSGANVLTF,TGTGCCAGCACCCCAAGACAGGGATCTGGGGCCAACGTCCTGACTTTC
TRBJ2-7,TRBD2,TRBV10-3,many,CAISDSGGAYEQYF,TGTGCCATCAGTGATAGCGGGGGGGCCTACGAGCAGTACTTC
TRBJ2-7,NA,TRBV28,NA,CASSLWGRYEQYF,TGTGCCAGCAGTTTGTGGGGAAGGTACGAGCAGTACTTC
TRBJ2-1,TRBD1,TRBV10-3,few,CAISRSGTGSNEQFF,TGTGCCATCAGCAGATCCGGGACAGGGTCCAATGAGCAGTTCTTC
TRBJ1-5,TRBD1,TRBV5-8,NA,CASSDGRTGGNQPQHF,TGTGCCAGCAGCGACGGAAGGACAGGGGGAAATCAGCCCCAGCATTTT
TRBJ2-7,NA,TRBV6-1,few,CASSERQGGGSEQYF,TGTGCCAGCAGTGAAAGGCAGGGCGGTGGGTCCGAGCAGTACTTC
TRBJ2-1,NA,TRBV11-2,NA,CASATEGVPYNEQFF,TGTGCCAGCGCCACGGAGGGAGTCCCCTACAATGAGCAGTTCTTC
TRBJ1-6,NA,TRBV5-1,many,CASSLAWVGSPLHF,TGCGCCAGCAGCTTGGCCTGGGTAGGCTCACCCCTCCACTTT
TRBJ1-5,NA,TRBV5-5,few,CASSLYGSSSNQPQHF,TGTGCCAGCAGCTTATACGGCTCCAGCTCCAATCAGCCCCAGCATTTT
TRBJ1-6,NA,TRBV20-1,many,CSARVFAGPSNSPLHF,TGCAGTGCTAGAGTGTTTGCGGGACCGAGTAATTCACCCCTCCACTTT
TRBJ2-2,NA,TRBV6-5,few,CASSYSTGSAWDTGELFF,TGTGCCAGCAGTTACTCAACAGGTTCGGCATGGGACACCGGGGAGCTGTTTTTT
TRBJ2-1,NA,TRBV4-2,NA,CASSQDQRDEQFF,TGTGCCAGCAGCCAAGATCAGCGCGATGAGCAGTTCTTC
TRBJ2-7,NA,TRBV5-1,NA,CASSYREREQYF,TGCGCCAGCAGCTACAGGGAAAGGGAGCAGTACTTC
TRBJ2-2,NA,TRBV12-5,NA,CASGLSANTGELFF,TGTGCTAGTGGTTTGAGTGCGAACACCGGGGAGCTGTTTTTT
TRBJ2-7,TRBD1,TRBV4-2,few,CASSQTGDYEQYF,TGTGCCAGCAGCCAAACAGGGGACTACGAGCAGTACTTC
TRBJ2-2,NA,TRBV4-3,once,CASSQEAAAGELFF,TGCGCCAGCAGCCAAGAAGCGGCGGCCGGGGAGCTGTTTTTT
TRBJ1-2,NA,TRBV7-2,NA,CASSLGETVYGYTF,TGTGCCAGCAGCTTAGGGGAGACCGTCTATGGCTACACCTTC
TRBJ1-1,NA,TRBV20-1,few,CSARAGSMNTEAFF,TGCAGTGCTAGAGCGGGCAGCATGAACACTGAAGCTTTCTTT
TRBJ2-7,TRBD2,TRBV11-1,few,CASSLGQIQQRLAGGNYEQYF,TGTGCCAGCAGCTTGGGACAGATTCAACAACGACTAGCGGGAGGGAATTACGAGCAGTACTTC
TRBJ1-1,NA,TRBV6-1,few,CATTPFGAGRTEAFF,TGTGCCACCACGCCCTTTGGGGCAGGGCGCACTGAAGCTTTCTTT
TRBJ2-3,NA,TRBV28,few,CASSWRALNTQYF,TGTGCCAGCAGCTGGAGAGCATTGAATACGCAGTATTTT
TRBJ2-5,NA,TRBV24-1,NA,CATSEAGGGETQYF,TGTGCCACCAGTGAGGCCGGAGGGGGAGAGACCCAGTACTTC
TRBJ2-2,NA,TRBV5-1,few,CASSFWRGTMNTGELFF,TGCGCCAGCAGCTTCTGGAGGGGGACGATGAACACCGGGGAGCTGTTTTTT
TRBJ2-2,NA,TRBV4-1,NA,CASSQPRRLKGELFF,TGCGCCAGCAGCCAACCCCGTAGACTTAAGGGGGAGCTGTTTTTT
TRBJ2-2,NA,TRBV4-1,many,CASSRGTANTGELFF,TGTGCCAGCAGTCGCGGGACGGCGAACACCGGGGAGCTGTTTTTT
TRBJ2-3,NA,TRBV30,NA,CACSTITDTQYF,TGTGCCTGCTCGACGATAACAGATACGCAGTATTTT
TRBJ2-5,NA,TRBV9,few,CASSRDFRETQYF,TGTGCCAGTTCCAGGGACTTCAGAGAGACCCAGTACTTC
TRBJ2-7,NA,TRBV6-2/TRBV6-3,NA,CASRNPGTGANEQYF,TGTGCCAGCAGAAACCCCGGGACGGGGGCAAACGAGCAGTACTTC
TRBJ2-5,TRBD2,TRBV7-6,NA,CASSQTSGRARETQYF,TGTGCCAGCAGCCAGACTAGCGGGAGGGCTAGGGAGACCCAGTACTTC
TRBJ2-5,NA,TRBV12-3/TRBV12-4,NA,CASSFVSPETQYF,TGTGCCAGCAGTTTTGTGTCACCAGAGACCCAGTACTTC
TRBJ2-3,NA,TRBV5-5,NA,CASSPRGGGAYTQYF,TGTGCCAGCAGCCCCCGTGGGGGGGGCGCTTATACGCAGTATTTT
TRBJ2-5,NA,TRBV20-1,NA,CSAEAGKETQYF,TGCAGTGCCGAAGCAGGGAAAGAGACCCAGTACTTC
TRBJ1-5,NA,TRBV10-3,NA,CAISGTGNQPQHF,TGTGCCATCAGTGGTACAGGCAATCAGCCCCAGCATTTT
TRBJ2-1,NA,TRBV11-1,NA,CASSLAARGKVPYNEQFF,TGTGCCAGCAGCTTAGCCGCACGGGGGAAGGTCCCCTACAATGAGCAGTTCTTC
TRBJ1-5,TRBD1,TRBV20-1,NA,CSARDPTGHYNQPQHF,TGCAGTGCTAGAGATCCGACAGGGCACTACAATCAGCCCCAGCATTTT
TRBJ2-7,TRBD1,TRBV7-8,NA,CASSPGQGAHYEQYF,TGTGCCAGCAGCCCGGGACAGGGGGCTCACTACGAGCAGTACTTC
TRBJ2-3,NA,TRBV20-1,few,CSASGNTDTQYF,TGCAGTGCTAGCGGTAACACAGATACGCAGTATTTT
TRBJ2-2,NA,TRBV7-8,NA,CASSLVLSASATGELFF,TGTGCCAGCAGCTTAGTACTCTCCGCCAGTGCCACCGGGGAGCTGTTTTTT
TRBJ2-5,TRBD1,TRBV20-1,few,CSARTGEVGETQYF,TGCAGTGCTAGGACAGGGGAAGTTGGAGAGACCCAGTACTTC
TRBJ2-5,NA,TRBV6-5,few,CASSSGGVETQYF,TGTGCCAGCAGTTCAGGGGGGGTAGAGACCCAGTACTTC
TRBJ2-1,NA,TRBV5-1,many,CASSLTGSYNEQFF,TGTGCCAGCAGCTTAACCGGTTCCTACAATGAGCAGTTCTTC
TRBJ1-2,NA,TRBV4-3,NA,CASSQVLPTDLTNYGYTF,TGCGCCAGCAGCCAAGTCCTCCCGACAGACCTGACTAACTATGGCTACACCTTC
TRBJ2-7,NA,TRBV7-6,few,CASSLDQGSEQYF,TGTGCCAGCAGCTTAGATCAGGGGAGCGAGCAGTACTTC
TRBJ1-1,TRBD1,TRBV20-1,few,CSAGDREAEAFF,TGCAGTGCTGGGGACAGGGAGGCTGAAGCTTTCTTT
TRBJ2-3,NA,TRBV12-3/TRBV12-4,NA,CASSNIRDSGQYF,TGTGCCAGCAGCAACATCCGGGACTCAGGGCAGTATTTT
TRBJ1-4,TRBD1,TRBV29-1,few,CSVATTGTGATNEKLFF,TGCAGCGTCGCGACAACCGGGACAGGGGCAACTAATGAAAAACTGTTTTTT
TRBJ2-2,NA,TRBV7-2,NA,CASSSPTGSGELFF,TGTGCCAGCAGCTCCCCCACAGGGAGCGGGGAGCTGTTTTTT